The 32 T cell receptor beta chains below all came from one sample that was sequenced in a study of T-cell reconstitution after alpha-beta-depleted transplantation in children. Molecular barcoding with unique molecular identifiers was used for the TCRbeta library. From the PCR reads, TCRdb called clonotypes with MiXCR, one entry per CDR3 protein. Found here are roughly 120,000 distinct CDR3 sequences, 23% of them singletons; the top ten hold 10% to 13%. The starting material was PBMCs, mostly from graft donor cells, obtained 180 days after TCRalphabeta/CD19-depleted stem cell transplant. Receptor source: a male patient between 2 and 10 years old who had a stem cell transplant for chronic granulomatous disease, so the T cells may come from the graft donor.

This clonotype was found many times. V is TRBV6-5 and J is TRBJ1-1; D is ambiguous. This CDR3 is 14 amino acids long. V was cut by 0 bases and J by 1 base, with 6 bases left in between. Germline assignment: CDR1 MNHEY and CDR2 SVGAGI. The CDR3 DNA follows: TGTGCCAGCAGTTACTCCGGCGGGAACACTGAAGCTTTCTTT. Protein product: CASSYSGGNTEAFF.

Worth noting for this clonotype: Germline is not matched at one junction end, which may reflect a read error. The chain couples TRBV12-3 or TRBV12-4 to TRBJ2-7; 7 bases map to TRBD2. The CDR3 runs to 15 residues. DNA for the CDR3: TGTGCCAGCAGTCCTTTACCGGGAGGATTCTACGAGCATTACTTC. It is translated as CASSPLPGGFYEHYF.

This chain links TRBV12-3 or TRBV12-4 with TRBJ1-2; TRBD1 agrees at 10 bases. The junction had 11 bases not matched to a gene; V was cut back by 6 bases and J by 7 bases. The CDR3 totals 15 residues. The CDR3 nucleotides are TGTGCCAGCAGCCTGGCCGGGGACAGGGGTGGTGGCTACACCTTC. This sequence encodes CASSLAGDRGGGYTF.

This clonotype occurred a few times. V gene TRBV10-3 combines with J gene TRBJ1-6; D not certain. CDR3 size: 15 residues. V was clipped by 6 bases and J by 0 bases, with 9 bases between them. The germline V gene has CDR1 ENHRY and CDR2 SYGVKD. This chain's CDR3 is CAISAGSSYNSPLHF. CDR3 DNA sequence: TGTGCCATCAGCGCCGGGAGCTCCTATAATTCACCCCTCCACTTT.

This clonotype was seen more than once but under ten times. The rearrangement joins TRBV5-6 to TRBJ2-1, with D unclear. The CDR3 loop spans 14 amino acids. Trimming took 4 bases from V and 6 from J, leaving 14 bases between them. Germline CDR1 SGHDT, CDR2 YYEEEE. CDR3 residues: CASSPGLVVNEQFF. For the CDR3, the DNA is TGTGCCAGCAGCCCCGGCCTAGTCGTCAATGAGCAGTTCTTC. The full variable domain, rest sourced from reference TRBV5-6 and TRBJ2-1, is DAGVTQSPTHLIKTRGQQVTLRCSPKSGHDTVSWYQQALGQGPQFIFQYYEEEERQRGNFPDRFSGHQFPNYSSELNVNALLLGDSALYLCASSPGLVVNEQFFGPGTRLTVL.

The chain couples TRBV18 to TRBJ2-2, with 14 bases identical to TRBD2. The V and J ends lost 2 bases and 2 bases, in that order; junction bases with no gene match: 1. The CDR3 length is 17 residues. The germline V gene has CDR1 KGHSH and CDR2 LQKENI. The CDR3 nucleotides read TGTGCCAGCTCACCAGGACTAGCGGGAGGTAACACCGGGGAGCTGTTTTTT. Protein: CASSPGLAGGNTGELFF.

This rearrangement joins TRBV6-5 to TRBJ1-1; D is possibly TRBD1 (6 bases). The CDR3 is 16 amino acids. Germline lookup yields CDR1 MNHEY and CDR2 SVGAGI. Trimming shortened V by 0 bases and J by 1 base, and 12 bases separated the two germline ends. The CDR3 sequence is CASSYSMGQRNTEAFF. The DNA of the CDR3 is TGTGCCAGCAGTTACTCGATGGGACAAAGGAACACTGAAGCTTTCTTT.

J is TRBJ2-5 and V is TRBV29-1; D may be TRBD1 (5 bases). Germline V CDR1 and CDR2: SQVTM, ANQGSEA. This CDR3 comprises 12 residues. Trimming took 3 bases from V and 7 from J, leaving 12 bases between them. CDR3 loop: CSVDQGTATQYF. CDR3 nucleotide sequence: TGCAGCGTTGATCAGGGCACAGCGACCCAGTACTTC.

This clonotype has at least ten counts. This chain connects TRBV6-1 to TRBJ2-7, with D perhaps assigned TRBD1 or TRBD2 (5 bases each). Germline V gene lookup returns CDR1 MNHNS and CDR2 SASEGT. The ends were cut back, 6 bases at V and 4 bases at J, with 19 bases in the middle. The CDR3 covers 15 residues. The CDR3, as DNA: TGTGCCAGCAGCCGCACACGGGACGGACCTTACGAGCAGTACTTC. This encodes CASSRTRDGPYEQYF.

The CDR3 nucleotides are TGTGCCAGCAGCTCGTTTCTACAGCTCACCGGGGAGCTGTTTTTT. Translating gives CASSSFLQLTGELFF. The chain links TRBV7-2 to TRBJ2-2, with D hard to call. V was cut by 4 bases and J by 4 bases, with 13 bases left in between. The CDR3 is 15 amino acids. Germline V lookup: CDR1 SGHTA, CDR2 FQGNSA.

This clonotype was observed at least ten times. The chain joins TRBV20-1 to TRBJ1-2; the D is unclear. The CDR3 is 12 residues long. Germline CDR1 DFQATT, CDR2 SNEGSKA (reference sequence). V lost 4 bases to trimming and J lost 8 bases, with 14 bases between them. The CDR3 sequence: CSAIEGPRGYTF. CDR3 sequence (DNA): TGCAGTGCTATCGAGGGCCCGAGAGGCTACACCTTC.

This chain uses TRBV29-1 with TRBJ2-3; D ambiguous. The CDR3 is 12 residues long. From germline, CDR1 is SQVTM and CDR2 ANQGSEA. With 3 bases removed from V and 1 base from J, the gap between germline ends came to 5 bases. CDR3 loop: CSVEPGTDTQYF. CDR3 bases: TGCAGCGTTGAGCCGGGCACAGATACGCAGTATTTT.

This clonotype showed up many times. This chain joins TRBV6-5 and TRBJ2-5, with a tentative D call TRBD1 (5 bases). The germline V gene encodes CDR1 MNHEY and CDR2 SVGAGI. V shed 3 bases and J shed 2 bases, with 16 bases lying between them. This CDR3 is built from 16 residues. This CDR3 is CASSYQGERPQETQYF. CDR3 in DNA: TGTGCCAGCAGTTATCAGGGCGAACGACCGCAAGAGACCCAGTACTTC.

The chain joins TRBV10-3 to TRBJ2-5; D is possibly TRBD1 or TRBD2 (6 bases each). Trimming removed 4 bases at V and 4 bases at J, with 10 bases between. CDR3 size: 13 residues. Germline CDR1 ENHRY, CDR2 SYGVKD. CDR3 DNA: TGTGCCATCAGTGGGGGGGCAGGAGAGACCCAGTACTTC. Encoded protein: CAISGGAGETQYF.

V and J are TRBV4-2 and TRBJ1-4; D is ambiguous. The CDR3 is 18 residues long. CDR1 is LGHNA and CDR2 is YNFKEQ in the germline V gene. Trimming took off 0 bases at V and 0 bases at J, with 14 bases between the two ends. The CDR3 spells CASSQEGSVASTNEKLFF. Here the CDR3 DNA reads TGTGCCAGCAGCCAAGAAGGTTCCGTTGCCTCAACTAATGAAAAACTGTTTTTT.

This clonotype was seen ten or more times. CDR3 DNA: TGTGCCAGCAGGGAACAGGGGGCAATCGGGGAGACCCAGTACTTC. Protein sequence: CASREQGAIGETQYF. J is TRBJ2-5 and V is TRBV12-3 or TRBV12-4; 9 nucleotides match TRBD1. Losses at the gene ends were 6 bases for V and 5 bases for J; bases not matched to a gene: 10. The CDR3 length is 15 residues.

At least ten counts were recorded for this clonotype. The chain uses TRBV20-1 and TRBJ2-5, with D uncertain. With 5 bases removed from V and 5 bases from J, the gap between germline ends came to 12 bases. Germline loops: CDR1 DFQATT, CDR2 SNEGSKA (reference sequence). This CDR3 is built from 12 residues. The chain's CDR3 is CSAARAEETQYF. Here the CDR3 DNA reads TGCAGTGCTGCCCGGGCAGAGGAGACCCAGTACTTC.

The CDR3 sequence: CASRQSYGQGAVNEQFF. CDR3 DNA: TGCGCCAGCAGACAATCTTATGGACAGGGGGCCGTAAATGAGCAGTTCTTC. The chain carries TRBV5-1 and TRBJ2-1; 11 bases are shared with TRBD1. V shed 5 bases, J shed 7 bases, and the junction held 14 bases outside the gene matches. The CDR3 sequence is 17 residues long. Germline V gives CDR1 SGHRS, CDR2 YFSETQ.

This clonotype came up many times. V usage is TRBV20-1 and J usage is TRBJ2-1, with D perhaps assigned TRBD1 or TRBD2 (5 bases each). Trimming shortened V by 6 bases and J by 11 bases, and 11 bases separated the two germline ends. Germline V gene lookup returns CDR1 DFQATT and CDR2 SNEGSKA (reference sequence). The CDR3 is 10 amino acids. This CDR3 reads CSAAGTQQFF. For the CDR3, the DNA is TGCAGTGCCGCCGGGACGCAGCAGTTCTTC.

This clonotype was counted a few times. This sequence joins TRBV7-2 and TRBJ1-6; possible D gene TRBD1, 6 bases. CDR1 and CDR2 from the germline V gene are SGHTA and FQGNSA. The CDR3 totals 15 residues. The V end was cut by 6 bases, the J end by 6 bases, with 15 bases between. The CDR3 DNA is TGTGCCAGCAGGAACCAGGGGACCCTTAATTCACCCCTCCACTTT. This gives the protein CASRNQGTLNSPLHF.

The chain combines TRBV5-1 with TRBJ2-3, with D uncertain. Trimming stripped 0 bases from V and 2 bases from J, with 10 bases between. This CDR3 region has 15 residues. CDR1 is SGHRS and CDR2 is YFSETQ in the germline V gene. In DNA, the CDR3 is TGCGCCAGCAGCTTGGATGGGCACCCCACAGATACGCAGTATTTT. Residues: CASSLDGHPTDTQYF.

V usage is TRBV10-1 and J usage is TRBJ2-2; no firm D call. The V end lost 6 bases, the J end lost 9 bases, and 11 bases lay between the germline ends. CDR3 length: 12 amino acids. CDR1 is WNHNN and CDR2 is SYGVQD in the germline V gene (reference sequence). In DNA form, the CDR3 reads TGCGCCAGCAGCAATCAAGGAAGGGAGCTGTTTTTT. It codes for CASSNQGRELFF.

In its sample, this clonotype was seen many times. CDR3 bases: TGTGCCAGCAGCTTGGCGGGACTAGCGGGAAGGGCAGATACGCAGTATTTT. As protein: CASSLAGLAGRADTQYF. The chain joins TRBV5-5 to TRBJ2-3; 13 bases agree with TRBD2. The V and J ends lost 0 bases and 4 bases, in that order; junction bases with no gene match: 5. The CDR3 loop spans 17 amino acids. Germline CDR1 SGHKS, CDR2 YYEKEE (reference sequence). The full variable domain, rest sourced from reference TRBV5-5 and TRBJ2-3, is DAGVTQSPTHLIKTRGQQVTLRCSPISGHKSVSWYQQVLGQGPQFIFQYYEKEERGRGNFPDRFSARQFPNYSSELNVNALLLGDSALYLCASSLAGLAGRADTQYFGPGTRLTVL.

In this sample, this clonotype turned up once. The V and J genes are TRBV11-2 and TRBJ2-7; D is perhaps TRBD2 (6 bases). Germline V gene sequence: CDR1 SGHAT, CDR2 FQNNGV. This CDR3 region has 17 residues. Trimming cost V 5 bases and J 0 bases, with 20 bases left between them. The CDR3 sequence is CASSDLRAGTVSYEQYF. CDR3 nucleotides: TGTGCCAGCAGCGACCTCCGGGCGGGGACTGTCTCCTACGAGCAGTACTTC.

The chain carries TRBV10-2 and TRBJ2-4, with 11 positions matching TRBD2. Per the germline V gene, CDR1 is WSHSY and CDR2 is SAAADI. The junction had 6 bases not matched to a gene; V was cut back by 7 bases and J by 10 bases. The CDR3 consists of 13 residues. As DNA, the CDR3 is TGCGCCAGCATTGGACTAGCGGGCGGTATTCAGTACTTC. It encodes CASIGLAGGIQYF.

This clonotype has at least ten counts. The chain has TRBV15 and TRBJ2-7, with D possibly matching TRBD2 (5 bases). The CDR3 is made up of 16 amino acids. The V end lost 0 bases, the J end lost 3 bases, and 15 bases lay between the germline ends. Germline V gives CDR1 LNHNV, CDR2 YYDKDF (reference sequence). CDR3 sequence: CATSRDREGDYYEQYF. CDR3 bases: TGTGCCACCAGCAGAGATCGGGAAGGCGACTACTACGAGCAGTACTTC.

This clonotype was seen repeatedly, ten times or more. The chain is built from TRBV12-3 or TRBV12-4 and TRBJ2-3; no reliable D call. This CDR3 has 13 amino acids. Trimming shortened V by 3 bases and J by 0 bases, and 4 bases separated the two germline ends. CDR3 sequence reads: CASSLGSTDTQYF. In nucleotides, the CDR3 is TGTGCCAGCAGTTTGGGGAGCACAGATACGCAGTATTTT.

The chain employs TRBV7-9 and TRBJ2-6; D not resolved. There are 16 residues in the CDR3. The ends were cut back, 7 bases at V and 4 bases at J, with 17 bases in the middle. The germline V gene has CDR1 SEHNR and CDR2 FQNEAQ (reference sequence). CDR3 loop: CASIPLTGSGANVLTF. CDR3 nucleotide sequence: TGTGCCAGCATCCCCCTCACTGGCTCCGGGGCCAACGTCCTGACTTTC.

The chain recombines TRBV20-1 with TRBJ2-7; D is possibly TRBD1 (5 bases). CDR3 length: 16 amino acids. Germline V gene sequence: CDR1 DFQATT, CDR2 SNEGSKA (reference sequence). V shed 0 bases and J shed 5 bases, with 20 bases lying between them. Written as DNA, the CDR3 is TGCAGTGCTAGAGATACAAGGTGGGGCTTAACCGACGAGCAGTACTTC. Translation: CSARDTRWGLTDEQYF.

A few counts support this clonotype. The chain combines TRBV10-3 with TRBJ2-7; D is possibly TRBD1 (6 bases). Looked up from germline, CDR1 is ENHRY and CDR2 is SYGVKD. V was cut by 0 bases and J by 0 bases, with 12 bases left in between. The CDR3 is 16 amino acids. CDR3 DNA sequence: TGTGCCATCAGTGAGTCGAGGGGGTTTAACTCCTACGAGCAGTACTTC. Its translation is CAISESRGFNSYEQYF.

A few counts support this clonotype. The CDR3 sequence: CASSLTGLANSYEQYF. Written as DNA, the CDR3 is TGTGCCAGCAGCTTAACAGGACTAGCGAACTCCTACGAGCAGTACTTC. The chain combines TRBV7-2 with TRBJ2-7; TRBD2 matches 9 bases. Germline V gene data show CDR1 as SGHTA and CDR2 as FQGNSA. J lost 0 bases, V lost 2 bases, and 5 bases had no gene match. The CDR3 consists of 16 residues.

In this sample, this clonotype turned up a few times. The J gene is TRBJ2-1, the V gene TRBV24-1; 9 bases fit TRBD1. Per the germline V gene, CDR1 is KGHDR and CDR2 is SFDVKD. The CDR3 has 19 residues. The junction had 14 bases not matched to a gene; V was cut back by 3 bases and J by 3 bases. The CDR3 sequence is CATSDVAFTTGGDYNEQFF. In nucleotides, the CDR3 is TGTGCCACCAGTGATGTCGCCTTTACGACAGGGGGGGACTACAATGAGCAGTTCTTC.